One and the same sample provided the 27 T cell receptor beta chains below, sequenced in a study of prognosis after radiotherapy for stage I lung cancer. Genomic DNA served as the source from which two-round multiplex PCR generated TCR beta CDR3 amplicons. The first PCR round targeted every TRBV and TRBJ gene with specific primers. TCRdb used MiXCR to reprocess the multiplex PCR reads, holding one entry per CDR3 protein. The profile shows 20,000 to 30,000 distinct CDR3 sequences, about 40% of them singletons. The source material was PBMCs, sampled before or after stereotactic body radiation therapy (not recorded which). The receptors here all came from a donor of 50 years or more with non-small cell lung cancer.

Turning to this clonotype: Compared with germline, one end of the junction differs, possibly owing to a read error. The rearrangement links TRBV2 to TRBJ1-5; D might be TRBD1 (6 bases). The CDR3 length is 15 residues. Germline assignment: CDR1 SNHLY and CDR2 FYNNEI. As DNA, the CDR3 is TGTGCCAGCAGTGAACAAGGGGGGGGGAATCATCCCCAGCATTTT. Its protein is CASSEQGGGNHPQHF. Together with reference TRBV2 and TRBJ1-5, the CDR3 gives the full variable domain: EPEVTQTPSHQVTQMGQEVILRCVPISNHLYFYWYRQILGQKVEFLVSFYNNEISEKSEIFDDQFSVERPDGSNFTLKIRSTKLEDSAMYFCASSEQGGGNHPQHFGDGTRLSIL.

DNA of the CDR3: TGTGCCAGCAGTTTATTTGGCATGACTTACAATGAGCAGTTCTTC. Amino acids: CASSLFGMTYNEQFF. V is TRBV27 and J is TRBJ2-1; D unclear. The CDR3 has 15 residues. Trimming pared 1 base from V and 4 bases from J, leaving 11 bases between. Germline V gene sequence: CDR1 MNHEY, CDR2 SMNVEV (reference sequence).

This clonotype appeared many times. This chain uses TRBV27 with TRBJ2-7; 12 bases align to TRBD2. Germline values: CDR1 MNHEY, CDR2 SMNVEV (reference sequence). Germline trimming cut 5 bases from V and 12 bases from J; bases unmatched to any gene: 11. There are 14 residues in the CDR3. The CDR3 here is CASSLGLAGSARYF. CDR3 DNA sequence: TGTGCCAGCAGTCTGGGACTAGCGGGCTCAGCAAGGTACTTC.

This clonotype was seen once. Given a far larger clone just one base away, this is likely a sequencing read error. CDR3 amino acids: CSDLRLAGGRMYF. CDR3 nucleotide sequence: TGCAGTGATCTTCGACTAGCGGGAGGGCGCATGTACTTC. The J gene is TRBJ2-1, the V gene TRBV20-1, with TRBD2 identical over 14 bases. The germline CDR1 and CDR2 sequences are DFQATT and SNEGSKA (reference sequence). The CDR3 consists of 13 residues.

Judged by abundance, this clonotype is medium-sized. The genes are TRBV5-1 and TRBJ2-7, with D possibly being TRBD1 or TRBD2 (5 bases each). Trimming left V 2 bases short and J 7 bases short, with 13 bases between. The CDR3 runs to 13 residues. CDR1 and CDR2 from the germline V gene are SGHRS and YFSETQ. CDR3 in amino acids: CASSFGAGGEQYF. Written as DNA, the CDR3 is TGCGCCAGCAGCTTCGGGGCCGGTGGGGAGCAGTACTTC.

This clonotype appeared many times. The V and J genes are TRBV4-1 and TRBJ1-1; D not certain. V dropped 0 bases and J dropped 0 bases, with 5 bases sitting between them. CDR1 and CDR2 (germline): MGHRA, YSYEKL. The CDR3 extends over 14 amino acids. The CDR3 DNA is TGCGCCAGCAGCCAAGACCTTATGAACACTGAAGCTTTCTTT. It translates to CASSQDLMNTEAFF.

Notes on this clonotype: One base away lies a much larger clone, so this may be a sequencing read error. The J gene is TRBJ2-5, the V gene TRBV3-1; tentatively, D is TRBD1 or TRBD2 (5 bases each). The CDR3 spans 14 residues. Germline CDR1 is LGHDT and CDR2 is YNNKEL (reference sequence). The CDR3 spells CASSQEGVQETEYF. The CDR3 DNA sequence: TGTGCCAGCAGCCAAGAGGGGGTACAGGAGACCGAGTACTTC.

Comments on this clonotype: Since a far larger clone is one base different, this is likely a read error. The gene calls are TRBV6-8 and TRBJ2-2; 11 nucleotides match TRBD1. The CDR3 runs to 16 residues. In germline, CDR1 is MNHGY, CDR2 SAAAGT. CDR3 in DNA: TGTGCCAGCACTTACGGGGACAGGGGGAACAACGGGGAGCTGTTTTTT. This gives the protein CASTYGDRGNNGELFF.

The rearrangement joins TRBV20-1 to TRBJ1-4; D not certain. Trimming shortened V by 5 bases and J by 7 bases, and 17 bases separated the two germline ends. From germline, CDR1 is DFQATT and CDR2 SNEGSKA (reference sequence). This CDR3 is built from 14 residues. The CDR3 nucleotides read TGCAGTGCTGGGCCCGGGTTTCTCGGTGAAAAACTGTTTTTT. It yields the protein CSAGPGFLGEKLFF.

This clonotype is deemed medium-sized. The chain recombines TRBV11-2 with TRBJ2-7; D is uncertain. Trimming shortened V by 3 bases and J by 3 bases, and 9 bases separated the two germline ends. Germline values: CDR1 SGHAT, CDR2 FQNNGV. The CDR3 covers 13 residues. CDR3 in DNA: TGTGCCAGCAGCTTTGAGGATCACTACGAGCAGTACTTC. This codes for CASSFEDHYEQYF.

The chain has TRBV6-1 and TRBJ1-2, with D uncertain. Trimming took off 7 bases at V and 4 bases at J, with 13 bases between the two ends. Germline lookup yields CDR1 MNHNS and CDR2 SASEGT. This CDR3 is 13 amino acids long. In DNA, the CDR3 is TGTGCCAGCACCTCTGGGCTCGCCTATGGCTACACCTTC. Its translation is CASTSGLAYGYTF.

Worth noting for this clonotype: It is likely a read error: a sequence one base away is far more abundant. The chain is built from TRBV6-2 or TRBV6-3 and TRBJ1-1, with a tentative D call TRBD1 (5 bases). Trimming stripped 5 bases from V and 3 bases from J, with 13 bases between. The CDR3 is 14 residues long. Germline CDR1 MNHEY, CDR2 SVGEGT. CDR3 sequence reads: CASSEELGDTEAFF. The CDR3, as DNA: TGTGCCAGCAGTGAAGAGCTGGGGGACACTGAAGCTTTCTTT.

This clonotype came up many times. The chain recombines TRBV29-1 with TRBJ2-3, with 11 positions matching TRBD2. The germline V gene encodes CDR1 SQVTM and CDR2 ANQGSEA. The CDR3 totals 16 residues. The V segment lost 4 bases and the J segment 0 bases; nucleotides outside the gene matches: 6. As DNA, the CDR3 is TGCAGCGTTGGAACTAGCGGGAGCTCTAGCACAGATACGCAGTATTTT. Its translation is CSVGTSGSSSTDTQYF.

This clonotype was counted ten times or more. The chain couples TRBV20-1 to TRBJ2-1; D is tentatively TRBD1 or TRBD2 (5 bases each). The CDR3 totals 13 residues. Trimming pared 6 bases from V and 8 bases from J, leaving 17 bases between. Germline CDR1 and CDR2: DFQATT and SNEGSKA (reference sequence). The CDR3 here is CSARDPQIDEQFF. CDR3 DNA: TGCAGTGCCCGGGACCCACAGATCGATGAGCAGTTCTTC.

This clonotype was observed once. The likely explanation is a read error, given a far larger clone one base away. The CDR3 DNA is TGTGTCAGCCTCCGGACAGGGCGGTACGAGCAGTACTTC. Its protein product is CVSLRTGRYEQYF. The V and J genes are TRBV6-5 and TRBJ2-7, with 8 bases lining up with TRBD1. This CDR3 is built from 13 residues. In germline, CDR1 is MNHEY, CDR2 SVGAGI.

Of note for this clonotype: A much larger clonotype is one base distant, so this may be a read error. CDR3 sequence reads: CASSLWAEYKETQYF. The CDR3 nucleotides read TGTGCCAGCAGTTTATGGGCAGAGTACAAAGAGACCCAGTACTTC. V gene TRBV28 combines with J gene TRBJ2-5; D call uncertain. This CDR3 comprises 15 residues. Looked up from germline, CDR1 is MDHEN and CDR2 is SYDVKM. Trimming took 0 bases from V and 3 from J, leaving 11 bases between them.

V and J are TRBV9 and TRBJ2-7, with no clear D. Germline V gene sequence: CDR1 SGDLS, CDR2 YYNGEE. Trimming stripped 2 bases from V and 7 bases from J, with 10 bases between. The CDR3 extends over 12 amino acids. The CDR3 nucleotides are TGTGCCAGCAGCGTTGGGTACATTGAGCAGTACTTC. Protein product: CASSVGYIEQYF.

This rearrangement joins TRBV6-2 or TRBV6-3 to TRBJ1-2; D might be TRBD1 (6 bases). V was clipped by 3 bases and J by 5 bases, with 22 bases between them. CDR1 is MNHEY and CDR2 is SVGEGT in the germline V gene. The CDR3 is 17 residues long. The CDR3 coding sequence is TGTGCCAGCAGTTATTCGGGAACGGAGGGGGGGCGGTATGGCTACACCTTC. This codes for CASSYSGTEGGRYGYTF.

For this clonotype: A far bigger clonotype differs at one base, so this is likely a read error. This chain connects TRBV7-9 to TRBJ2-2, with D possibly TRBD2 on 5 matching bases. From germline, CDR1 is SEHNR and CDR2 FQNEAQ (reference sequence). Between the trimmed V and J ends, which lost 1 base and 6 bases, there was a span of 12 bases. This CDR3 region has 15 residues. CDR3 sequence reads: CASSLGSGMSGELFF. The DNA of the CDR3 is TGTGCCAGCAGCTTAGGCAGCGGAATGTCCGGGGAGCTGTTTTTT.

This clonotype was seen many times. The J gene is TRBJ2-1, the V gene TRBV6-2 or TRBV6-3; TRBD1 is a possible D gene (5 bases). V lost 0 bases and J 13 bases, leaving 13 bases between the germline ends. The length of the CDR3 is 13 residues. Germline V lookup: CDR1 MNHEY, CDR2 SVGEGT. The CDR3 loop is CASSYSDSLEQFF. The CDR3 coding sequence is TGTGCCAGCAGTTACTCTGACAGCTTGGAACAGTTCTTC.

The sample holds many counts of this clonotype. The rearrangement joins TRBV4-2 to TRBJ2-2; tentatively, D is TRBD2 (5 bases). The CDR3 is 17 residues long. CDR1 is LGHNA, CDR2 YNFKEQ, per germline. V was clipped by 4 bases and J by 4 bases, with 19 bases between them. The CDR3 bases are TGTGCCAGCAGCCCCCCAGGACTGGACTCAGGCACCGGGGAGCTGTTTTTT. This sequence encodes CASSPPGLDSGTGELFF.

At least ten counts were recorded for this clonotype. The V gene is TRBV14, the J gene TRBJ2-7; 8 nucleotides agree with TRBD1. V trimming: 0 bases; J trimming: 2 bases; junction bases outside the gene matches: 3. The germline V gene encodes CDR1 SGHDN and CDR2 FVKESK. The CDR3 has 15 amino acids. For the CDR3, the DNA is TGTGCCAGCAGCCAAGAGGGACAGGCTACCTACGAGCAGTACTTC. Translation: CASSQEGQATYEQYF.

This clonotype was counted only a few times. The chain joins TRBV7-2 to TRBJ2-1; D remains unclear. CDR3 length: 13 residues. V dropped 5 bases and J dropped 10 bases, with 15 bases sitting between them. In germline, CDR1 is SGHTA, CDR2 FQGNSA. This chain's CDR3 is CASSLGPWQEQFF. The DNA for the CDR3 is TGTGCCAGCAGCCTTGGACCATGGCAGGAGCAGTTCTTC.

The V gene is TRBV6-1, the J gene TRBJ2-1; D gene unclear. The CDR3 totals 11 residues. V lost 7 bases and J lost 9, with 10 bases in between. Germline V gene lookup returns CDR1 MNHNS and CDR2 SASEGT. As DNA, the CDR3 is TGTGCCAGCAAGGAGTCCCTTGAGCAGTTCTTC. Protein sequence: CASKESLEQFF.

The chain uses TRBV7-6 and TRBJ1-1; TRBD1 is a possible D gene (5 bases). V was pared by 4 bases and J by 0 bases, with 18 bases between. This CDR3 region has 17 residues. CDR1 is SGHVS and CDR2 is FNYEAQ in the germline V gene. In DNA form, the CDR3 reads TGTGCCAGCAGCTCAACCACCGGTACAGGCATGAACACTGAAGCTTTCTTT. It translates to CASSSTTGTGMNTEAFF. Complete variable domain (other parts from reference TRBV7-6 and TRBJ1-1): GAGVSQSPRYKVTKRGQDVALRCDPISGHVSLYWYRQALGQGPEFLTYFNYEAQQDKSGLPNDRFSAERPEGSISTLTIQRTEQRDSAMYRCASSSTTGTGMNTEAFFGQGTRLTVV.

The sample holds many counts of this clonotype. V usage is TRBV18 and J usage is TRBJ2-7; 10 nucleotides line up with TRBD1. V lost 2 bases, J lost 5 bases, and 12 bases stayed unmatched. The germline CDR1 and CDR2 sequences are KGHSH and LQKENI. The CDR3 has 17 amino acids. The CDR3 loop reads CASSPGVPGQGKHEQYF. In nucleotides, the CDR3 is TGTGCCAGCTCACCAGGCGTTCCGGGACAGGGGAAACACGAGCAGTACTTC. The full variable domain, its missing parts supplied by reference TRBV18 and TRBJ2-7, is NAGVMQNPRHLVRRRGQEARLRCSPMKGHSHVYWYRQLPEEGLKFMVYLQKENIIDESGMPKERFSAEFPKEGPSILRIQQVVRGDSAAYFCASSPGVPGQGKHEQYFGPGTRLTVT.

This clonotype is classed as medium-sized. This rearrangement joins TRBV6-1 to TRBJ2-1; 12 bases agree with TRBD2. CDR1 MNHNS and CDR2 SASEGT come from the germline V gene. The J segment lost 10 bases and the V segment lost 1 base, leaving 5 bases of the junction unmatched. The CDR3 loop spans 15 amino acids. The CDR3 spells CASSEVGTSGPEQFF. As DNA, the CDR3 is TGTGCCAGCAGTGAAGTGGGGACTAGCGGGCCGGAGCAGTTCTTC.